The TCR beta chain described here comes from a study of quantifying T cell responses using KT2 cells. Study-level background: Reverse transcription used primers in the TCR alpha and beta constant regions.

KT2 cells were mixed with fixed PBMC numbers at varying ratios. In this sample, this clonotype turned up a few times. Each cDNA got a UMI-containing oligo ligated at its 3' end. The first PCR ran roughly 4 cycles with an equimolar RC1.1 and RC1.2 beta primer mix. TCR alpha and beta chains were handled separately starting at the second PCR. TCRdb reprocessed the UMI-ligation and nested PCR reads via MiXCR and lists one record per CDR3 protein. The sample yields tens of thousands of distinct CDR3 sequences, roughly 11% seen once. Germline V gene data show CDR1 as MNHEY and CDR2 as SVGEGT. The CDR3 totals 15 residues. V gave up 6 bases and J gave up 0 bases; unmatched junction bases: 7.

The V call is TRBV6-2 or TRBV6-3, the J call TRBJ2-7, with 8 nucleotides matching TRBD2. The sample comprised PBMCs spiked with cells of the T cell clone KT2. This clonotype originated in a human donor. CDR3 protein: CASRPRGGSSYEQYF. In nucleotides, the CDR3 is TGTGCCAGCAGGCCCCGGGGGGGTTCCTCCTACGAGCAGTACTTC.